This is a list of T cell receptor beta chains from one sample in a study of cytomegalovirus exposure and HLA in healthy donors. The repertoire was sequenced with immunoSEQ multiplex PCR; TCRdb's copy has only in-frame clones and lacks some. Among under 200,000 clones listed, 86% were seen once. Sequencing input: PBMCs. These receptors were taken from a woman under 30 in good health and CMV-seronegative. Each CDR3 is given with its conserved first and last residue. The D gene is left open where the match is weak. Clone sizes are given selectively: once, few, many, or a class where the clone is expanded.

V,J,size,D,DNA,CDR3
TRBV11-2,TRBJ2-1,-,TRBD1,TGTGCCAGCAGCCCCCGACAGGGGGCCTACAATGAGCAGTTCTTC,CASSPRQGAYNEQFF
TRBV6-5,TRBJ1-4,-,-,TGTGCCAGCAGTCGGGATCTCCGAAGGGAAAAACTGTTTTTT,CASSRDLRREKLFF
TRBV7-3,TRBJ2-3,-,-,TGTGCCAGCAGCTTATTCGTCCGGGGTGGAGGGGGCACAGATACGCAGTATTTT,CASSLFVRGGGGTDTQYF
TRBV6-5,TRBJ1-2,-,-,TGTGCCAGCAGAGGAGGTGGCAACTATGGCTACACCTTC,CASRGGGNYGYTF
TRBV10-3,TRBJ2-2,-,TRBD1,TGTGCCATCAGTGGCCATCAGGGGGCGGACGGGGAGCTGTTTTTT,CAISGHQGADGELFF
TRBV2,TRBJ2-4,-,-,TGTGCCAGCTTGGACGAGGGGACATCCTTAGCCAAAAACATTCAGTACTTC,CASLDEGTSLAKNIQYF
TRBV29-1,TRBJ2-1,-,TRBD2,TGCAGCATTAGGACTAGCGGGTTCAATGAGCAGTTCTTC,CSIRTSGFNEQFF
TRBV14,TRBJ2-2,once,TRBD1,TGTGCCAGCAGCACTCAGGGGGCCGCCGGGGAGCTGTTTTTT,CASSTQGAAGELFF
TRBV2,TRBJ1-1,-,TRBD1,TGTGCCAGCAGTGAGGGACAGTTGAACACTGAAGCTTTCTTT,CASSEGQLNTEAFF
TRBV7-9,TRBJ2-4,-,-,TGTGCCAGCAGCTTCACGAACGGGGGGCGCAGGGACATTCAGTACTTC,CASSFTNGGRRDIQYF